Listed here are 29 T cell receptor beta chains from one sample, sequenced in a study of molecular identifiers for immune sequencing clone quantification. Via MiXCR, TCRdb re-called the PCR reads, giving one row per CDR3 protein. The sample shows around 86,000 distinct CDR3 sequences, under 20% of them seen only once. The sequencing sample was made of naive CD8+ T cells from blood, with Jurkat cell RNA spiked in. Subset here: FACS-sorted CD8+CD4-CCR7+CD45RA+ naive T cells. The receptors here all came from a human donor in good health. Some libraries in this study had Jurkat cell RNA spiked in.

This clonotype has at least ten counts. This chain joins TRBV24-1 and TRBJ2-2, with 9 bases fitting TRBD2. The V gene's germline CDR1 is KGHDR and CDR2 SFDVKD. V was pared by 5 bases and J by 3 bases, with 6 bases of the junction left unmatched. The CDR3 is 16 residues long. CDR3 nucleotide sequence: TGTGCCACCAGTGGCAGGACTAGCGAGGACACCGGGGAGCTGTTTTTT. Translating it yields CATSGRTSEDTGELFF.

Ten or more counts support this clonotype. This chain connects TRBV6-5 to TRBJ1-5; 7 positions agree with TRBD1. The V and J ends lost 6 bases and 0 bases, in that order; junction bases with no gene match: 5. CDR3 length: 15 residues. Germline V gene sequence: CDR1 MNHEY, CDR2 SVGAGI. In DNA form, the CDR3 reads TGTGCCAGCAGCTCACAGGGGTATAGCAATCAGCCCCAGCATTTT. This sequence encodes CASSSQGYSNQPQHF.

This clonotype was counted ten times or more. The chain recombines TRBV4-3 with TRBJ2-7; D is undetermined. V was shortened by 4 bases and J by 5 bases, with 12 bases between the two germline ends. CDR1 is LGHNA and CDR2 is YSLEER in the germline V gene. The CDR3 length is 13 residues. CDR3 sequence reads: CASSPGVLDEQYF. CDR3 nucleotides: TGCGCCAGCAGCCCTGGTGTTCTAGACGAGCAGTACTTC.

The DNA for the CDR3 is TGTGCCAGCAGTTCATGGAGAGACTGGTTCTTC. Translation gives CASSSWRDWFF. V usage is TRBV6-2 or TRBV6-3 and J usage is TRBJ2-1; unclear D gene. This CDR3 comprises 11 residues. The ends were cut back, 4 bases at V and 15 bases at J, with 13 bases in the middle. The germline gives CDR1 MNHEY, CDR2 SVGEGT.

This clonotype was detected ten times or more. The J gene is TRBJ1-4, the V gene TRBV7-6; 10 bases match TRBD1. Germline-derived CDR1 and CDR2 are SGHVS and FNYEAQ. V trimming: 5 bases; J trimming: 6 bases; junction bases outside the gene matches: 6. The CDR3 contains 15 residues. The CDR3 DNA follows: TGTGCCAGCAGCCCCGGACAGGGGGTTTATGAAAAACTGTTTTTT. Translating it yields CASSPGQGVYEKLFF.

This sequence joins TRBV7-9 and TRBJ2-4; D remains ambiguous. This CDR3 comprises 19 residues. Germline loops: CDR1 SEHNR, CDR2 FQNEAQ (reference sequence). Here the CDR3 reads CVGSLWAGAGIIAKNIQYF. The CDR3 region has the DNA TGTGTCGGCAGCTTATGGGCAGGAGCCGGCATCATAGCCAAAAACATTCAGTACTTC.

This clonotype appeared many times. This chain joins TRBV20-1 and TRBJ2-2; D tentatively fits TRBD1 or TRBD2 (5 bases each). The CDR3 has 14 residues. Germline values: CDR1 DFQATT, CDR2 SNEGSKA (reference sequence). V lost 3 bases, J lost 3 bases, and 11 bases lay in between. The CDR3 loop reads CSARPGADTGELFF. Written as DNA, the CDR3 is TGCAGTGCTAGGCCCGGGGCGGACACCGGGGAGCTGTTTTTT.

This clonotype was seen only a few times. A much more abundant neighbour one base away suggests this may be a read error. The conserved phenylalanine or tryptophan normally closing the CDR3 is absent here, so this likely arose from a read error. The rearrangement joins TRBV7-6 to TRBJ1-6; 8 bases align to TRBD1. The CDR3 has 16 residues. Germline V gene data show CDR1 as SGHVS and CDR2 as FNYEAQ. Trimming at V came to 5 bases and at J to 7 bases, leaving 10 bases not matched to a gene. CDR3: CASSLMKGQDNSPLHL. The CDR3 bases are TGTGCCAGCAGCCTCATGAAGGGACAGGACAATTCACCCCTCCACCTT.

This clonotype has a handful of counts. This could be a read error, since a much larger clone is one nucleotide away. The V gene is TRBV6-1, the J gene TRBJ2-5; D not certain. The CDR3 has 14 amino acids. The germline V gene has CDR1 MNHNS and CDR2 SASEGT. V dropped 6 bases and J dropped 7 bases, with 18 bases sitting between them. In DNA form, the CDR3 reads TGTGCCAGCAGACCCCATTGGACGGAAGGGACCCAGTACTTC. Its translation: CASRPHWTEGTQYF.

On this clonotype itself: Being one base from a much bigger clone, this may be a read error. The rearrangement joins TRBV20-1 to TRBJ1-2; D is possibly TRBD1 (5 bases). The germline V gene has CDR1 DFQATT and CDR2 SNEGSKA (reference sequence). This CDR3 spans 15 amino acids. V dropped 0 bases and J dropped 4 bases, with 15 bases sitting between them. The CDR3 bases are TGCAGTGCTAGAGATAGGGGCAGGCGGGTCTATGGCTACACCTTC. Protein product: CSARDRGRRVYGYTF.

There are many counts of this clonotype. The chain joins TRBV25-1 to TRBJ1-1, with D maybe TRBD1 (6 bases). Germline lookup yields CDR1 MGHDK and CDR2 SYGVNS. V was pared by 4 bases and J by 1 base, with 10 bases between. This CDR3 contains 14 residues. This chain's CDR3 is CASSGTGPNTEAFF. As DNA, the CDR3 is TGTGCCAGCAGTGGTACAGGGCCGAACACTGAAGCTTTCTTT.

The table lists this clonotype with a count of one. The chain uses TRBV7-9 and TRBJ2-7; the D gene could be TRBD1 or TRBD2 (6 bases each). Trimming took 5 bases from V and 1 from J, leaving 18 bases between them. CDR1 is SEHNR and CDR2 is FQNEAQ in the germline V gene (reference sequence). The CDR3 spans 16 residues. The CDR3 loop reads CASSPSWGAGSYEQYF. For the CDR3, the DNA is TGTGCCAGCAGCCCATCCTGGGGGGCAGGGTCCTACGAGCAGTACTTC.

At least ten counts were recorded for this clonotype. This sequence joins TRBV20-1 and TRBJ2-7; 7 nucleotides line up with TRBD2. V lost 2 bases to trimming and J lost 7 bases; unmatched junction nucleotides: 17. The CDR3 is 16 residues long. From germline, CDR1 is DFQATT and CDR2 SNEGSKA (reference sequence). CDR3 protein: CSARPRGGRGRGEQYF. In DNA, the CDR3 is TGCAGTGCTAGACCACGGGGCGGGAGAGGGCGTGGAGAGCAGTACTTC.

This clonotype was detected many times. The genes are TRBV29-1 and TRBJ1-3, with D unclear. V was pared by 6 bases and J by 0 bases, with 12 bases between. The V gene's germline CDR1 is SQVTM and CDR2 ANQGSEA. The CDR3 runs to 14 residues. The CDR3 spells CSVLDPFSGNTIYF. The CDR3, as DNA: TGCAGCGTCCTGGATCCCTTCTCTGGAAACACCATATATTTT.

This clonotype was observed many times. The CDR3 reads CASSSVGTSGTDTQYF. The CDR3 nucleotides are TGTGCCAGCAGTTCCGTCGGAACCTCGGGTACAGATACGCAGTATTTT. The chain is built from TRBV27 and TRBJ2-3, with D unclear. This CDR3 is 16 amino acids long. The ends were cut back, 4 bases at V and 3 bases at J, with 17 bases in the middle. Per the germline V gene, CDR1 is MNHEY and CDR2 is SMNVEV (reference sequence).

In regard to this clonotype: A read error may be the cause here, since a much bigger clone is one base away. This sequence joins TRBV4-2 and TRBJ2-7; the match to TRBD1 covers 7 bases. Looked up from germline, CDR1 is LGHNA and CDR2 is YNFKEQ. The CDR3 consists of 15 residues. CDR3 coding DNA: TGTGCCAGCAGCCAACCCCGGGACAGTAACAACGAGCGGTACTTC. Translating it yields CASSQPRDSNNERYF.

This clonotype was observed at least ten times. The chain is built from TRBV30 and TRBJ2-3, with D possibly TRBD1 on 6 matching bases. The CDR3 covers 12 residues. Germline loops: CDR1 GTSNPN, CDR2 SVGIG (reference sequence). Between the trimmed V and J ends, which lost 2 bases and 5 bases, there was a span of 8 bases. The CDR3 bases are TGTGCCTGGAGTTTGACAGGAGATACGCAGTATTTT. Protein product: CAWSLTGDTQYF.

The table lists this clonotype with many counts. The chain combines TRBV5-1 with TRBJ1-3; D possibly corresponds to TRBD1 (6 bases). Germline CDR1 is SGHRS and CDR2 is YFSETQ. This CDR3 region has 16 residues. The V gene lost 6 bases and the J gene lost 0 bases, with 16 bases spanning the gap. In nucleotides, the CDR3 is TGCGCCAGCACGCGGGACATAGCCTCCTCTGGAAACACCATATATTTT. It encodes CASTRDIASSGNTIYF.

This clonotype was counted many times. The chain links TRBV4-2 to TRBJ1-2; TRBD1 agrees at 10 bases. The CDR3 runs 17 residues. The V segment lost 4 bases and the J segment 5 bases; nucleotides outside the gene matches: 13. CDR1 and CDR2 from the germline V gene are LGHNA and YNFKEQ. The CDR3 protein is CASSRQGHGQGGYGYTF. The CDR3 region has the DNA TGTGCCAGCAGCCGGCAGGGGCATGGACAGGGGGGATATGGCTACACCTTC.

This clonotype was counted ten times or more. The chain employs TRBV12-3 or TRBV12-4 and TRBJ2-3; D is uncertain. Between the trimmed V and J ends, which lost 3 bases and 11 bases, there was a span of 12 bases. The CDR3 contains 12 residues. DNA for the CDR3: TGTGCCAGCAGTTTGACTCGAGTCGAGCAGTATTTT. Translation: CASSLTRVEQYF.

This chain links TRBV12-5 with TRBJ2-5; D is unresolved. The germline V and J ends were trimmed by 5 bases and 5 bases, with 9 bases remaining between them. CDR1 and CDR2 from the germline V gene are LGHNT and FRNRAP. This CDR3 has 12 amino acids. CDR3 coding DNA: TGTGCTAGTGGTCACCTGCTCGAGACCCAGTACTTC. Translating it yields CASGHLLETQYF.

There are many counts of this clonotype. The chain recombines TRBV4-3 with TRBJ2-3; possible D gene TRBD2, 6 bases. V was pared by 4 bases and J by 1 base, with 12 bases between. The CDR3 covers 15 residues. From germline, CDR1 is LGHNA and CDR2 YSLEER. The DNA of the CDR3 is TGCGCCAGCAGCCGTCTTACGGGGGGCACAGATACGCAGTATTTT. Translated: CASSRLTGGTDTQYF.

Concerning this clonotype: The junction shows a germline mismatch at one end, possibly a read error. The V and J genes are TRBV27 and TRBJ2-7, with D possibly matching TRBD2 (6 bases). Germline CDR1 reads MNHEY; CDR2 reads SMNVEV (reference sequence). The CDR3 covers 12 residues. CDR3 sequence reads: CAGSTLGGEQYF. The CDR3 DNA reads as TGTGCCGGCAGCACCCTGGGGGGCGAGCAGTACTTC.

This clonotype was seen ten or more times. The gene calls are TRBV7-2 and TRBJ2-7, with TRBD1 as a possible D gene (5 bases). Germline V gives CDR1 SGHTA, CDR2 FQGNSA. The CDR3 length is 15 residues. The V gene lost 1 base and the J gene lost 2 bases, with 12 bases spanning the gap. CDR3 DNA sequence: TGTGCCAGCAGCTTAGGAGGCAGGGCTCCCTACGAGCAGTACTTC. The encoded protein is CASSLGGRAPYEQYF.

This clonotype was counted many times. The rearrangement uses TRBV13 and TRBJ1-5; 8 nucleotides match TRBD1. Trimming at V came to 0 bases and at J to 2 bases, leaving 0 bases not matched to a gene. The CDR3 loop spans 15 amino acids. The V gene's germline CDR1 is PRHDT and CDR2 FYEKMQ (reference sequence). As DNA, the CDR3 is TGTGCCAGCAGCTTAGGGACAGGGGGCAATCAGCCCCAGCATTTT. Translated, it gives CASSLGTGGNQPQHF. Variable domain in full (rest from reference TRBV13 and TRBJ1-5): AAGVIQSPRHLIKEKRETATLKCYPIPRHDTVYWYQQGPGQDPQFLISFYEKMQSDKGSIPDRFSAQQFSDYHSELNMSSLELGDSALYFCASSLGTGGNQPQHFGDGTRLSIL.

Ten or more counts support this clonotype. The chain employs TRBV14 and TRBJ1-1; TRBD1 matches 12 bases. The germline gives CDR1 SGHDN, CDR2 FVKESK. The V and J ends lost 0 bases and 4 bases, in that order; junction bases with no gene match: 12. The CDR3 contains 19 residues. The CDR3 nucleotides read TGTGCCAGCAGCCAAGATCTAGATAGGGACAGGGGGCTTGGCACTGAAGCTTTCTTT. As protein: CASSQDLDRDRGLGTEAFF.

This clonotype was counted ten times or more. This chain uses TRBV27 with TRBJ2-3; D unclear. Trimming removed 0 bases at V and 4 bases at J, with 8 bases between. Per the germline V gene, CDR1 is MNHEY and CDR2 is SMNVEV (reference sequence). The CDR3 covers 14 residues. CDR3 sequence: CASSLSGAADTQYF. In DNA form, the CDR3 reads TGTGCCAGCAGTTTATCGGGCGCGGCAGATACGCAGTATTTT.

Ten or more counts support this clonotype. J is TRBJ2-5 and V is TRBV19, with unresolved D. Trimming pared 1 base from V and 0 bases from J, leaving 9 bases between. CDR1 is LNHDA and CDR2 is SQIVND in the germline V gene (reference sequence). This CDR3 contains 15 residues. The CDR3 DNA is TGTGCCAGTAGTATAGTTAGGACCAACCAAGAGACCCAGTACTTC. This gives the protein CASSIVRTNQETQYF.

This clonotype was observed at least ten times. CDR3 nucleotide sequence: TGTGCCAGCAGTCCCCAAGAACTTACCCAGTTCTTC. This encodes CASSPQELTQFF. This chain connects TRBV6-2 or TRBV6-3 to TRBJ2-1; D is uncertain. V was cut by 5 bases and J by 13 bases, with 15 bases left in between. The V gene's germline CDR1 is MNHEY and CDR2 SVGEGT. The CDR3 runs to 12 residues.